This T cell receptor (beta chain) was recorded in a study of Graves' ophthalmopathy and Graves' hyperthyroidism. Looking at the study overall: The authors collected peripheral blood at initial diagnosis, before any treatment.

This clonotype was seen a few times. Using RNA transcripts, the TCR beta CDR3 regions were amplified. In the first round, RT-PCR was carried out with HTBI primers, and a multiplex PCR formed the second round. TCRdb ran MiXCR on the multiplex PCR reads and lists one entry per CDR3 protein. Among hundreds of thousands of distinct CDR3 sequences listed, about 47% were seen once. Patients with other autoimmune diseases, uncontrolled infections, pregnancy or lactation were excluded. The CDR3 is made up of 16 amino acids. V lost 5 bases and J lost 5, with 18 bases in between. Germline V gives CDR1 SGHTA, CDR2 FQGNSA.

Sequencing was carried out using peripheral blood. This chain uses TRBV7-2 with TRBJ1-4; perhaps TRBD1 as D (6 bases). This receptor was obtained from an adult man with Graves' ophthalmopathy. The CDR3 nucleotides are TGTGCCAGCAGCCCACCGGACAGTTTTAGGAATGAAAAACTGTTTTTT. Its protein product is CASSPPDSFRNEKLFF.